Following are 17 T cell receptor beta chains from one sample sequenced in a study of vaccination and CD4 T cells after COVID-19. The Oncomine TCR Beta short-read assay was applied to DNA of cultured CD4+ T cells. MiXCR was run by TCRdb on the PCR reads, yielding one entry per CDR3 protein. The sample carries a few thousand distinct CDR3 sequences, around 40% recorded once. Antigens for these TCRs are unknown. The treatment was: roughly nine-day PBMC culture with coronavirus spike peptide pools or control peptides (ViraFEST assay). Before the COVID-19 pandemic (2011-2018), CD4+ T cells were obtained from the unexposed donor. Sequenced sample: CD4+ T cells from blood, cultured in vitro. All receptors come from a human donor in good health.

This chain joins TRBV27 and TRBJ1-5, with 7 bases matching TRBD1. The CDR3 runs to 15 residues. Germline CDR1 is MNHEY and CDR2 is SMNVEV (reference sequence). After removal of 5 bases from V and 7 bases from J, the junction contained 11 bases not matched to a gene. CDR3 residues: CASSQGQAVGQPQHF. The CDR3 DNA sequence: TGTGCCAGCAGTCAAGGACAGGCGGTGGGGCAGCCCCAGCATTTT.

The chain uses TRBV10-1 and TRBJ2-1; 12 nucleotides line up with TRBD2. In germline, CDR1 is WNHNN, CDR2 SYGVQD (reference sequence). This CDR3 contains 17 residues. Trimming took 4 bases from V and 8 from J; bases not matched to a gene: 12. CDR3 nucleotides: TGCGCCAGCAGTGGCCCCGCTAGCGGGGGGGCCCGTTATGAGCAGTTCTTC. Translating gives CASSGPASGGARYEQFF.

The chain has TRBV19 and TRBJ1-1, with 7 bases fitting TRBD1. The CDR3 extends over 13 amino acids. Germline V gene lookup returns CDR1 LNHDA and CDR2 SQIVND (reference sequence). Losses at the gene ends were 5 bases for V and 5 bases for J; bases not matched to a gene: 5. The CDR3 DNA reads TGTGCCAGTAGTTTCAGGGGGAGAACTGAAGCTTTCTTT. Translating gives CASSFRGRTEAFF. Complete variable domain (other parts from reference TRBV19 and TRBJ1-1): DGGITQSPKYLFRKEGQNVTLSCEQNLNHDAMYWYRQDPGQGLRLIYYSQIVNDFQKGDIAEGYSVSREKKESFPLTVTSAQKNPTAFYLCASSFRGRTEAFFGQGTRLTVV.

The gene calls are TRBV6-1 and TRBJ2-5; 9 bases are shared with TRBD1. Germline V CDR1 and CDR2: MNHNS, SASEGT. V shed 5 bases and J 3 bases; nucleotides not matched to a gene: 4. The CDR3 contains 14 residues. The CDR3 DNA reads as TGTGCCAGCAGTCGGACAGGGGTTGAAGAGACCCAGTACTTC. Translating it yields CASSRTGVEETQYF.

V usage is TRBV7-2 and J usage is TRBJ2-3; tentatively, D is TRBD2 (6 bases). V lost 5 bases and J 4 bases, leaving 16 bases between the germline ends. Germline V gene lookup returns CDR1 SGHTA and CDR2 FQGNSA. The CDR3 consists of 15 residues. This CDR3 is CASSAWAGNSDTQYF. The CDR3 DNA reads as TGTGCCAGCAGCGCCTGGGCGGGGAACTCAGATACGCAGTATTTT.

The chain links TRBV6-1 to TRBJ2-1; D is perhaps TRBD1 (5 bases). V lost 8 bases, J lost 4 bases, and 18 bases lay in between. There are 15 residues in the CDR3. In germline, CDR1 is MNHNS, CDR2 SASEGT. The CDR3 DNA reads as TGTGCCAGCTACAGGAGCCTAGAGTCGTACAATGAGCAGTTCTTC. Translated, it gives CASYRSLESYNEQFF.

This chain joins TRBV19 and TRBJ1-2; D ambiguous. This CDR3 has 14 residues. Germline lookup yields CDR1 LNHDA and CDR2 SQIVND (reference sequence). Trimming stripped 11 bases from V and 8 bases from J, with 24 bases between. CDR3 nucleotide sequence: TGTGCCTCTAACGGGGAGATGGTAGGGAGAGGCTACACCTTC. Protein: CASNGEMVGRGYTF.

This chain joins TRBV29-1 and TRBJ2-5; unclear D gene. The CDR3 has 9 residues. From germline, CDR1 is SQVTM and CDR2 ANQGSEA. V dropped 4 bases and J dropped 5 bases, with 2 bases sitting between them. The CDR3 bases are TGCAGCGTTGGTGAGACCCAGTACTTC. Translated: CSVGETQYF.

This clonotype turned up a few times. V gene TRBV18 combines with J gene TRBJ2-5; the D gene is possibly TRBD2 (5 bases). The V gene's germline CDR1 is KGHSH and CDR2 LQKENI. V was clipped by 6 bases and J by 5 bases, with 16 bases between them. This CDR3 comprises 14 residues. CDR3 protein: CASSSSRGGETQYF. The CDR3 DNA reads as TGTGCCAGCTCCTCCTCTCGAGGCGGGGAGACCCAGTACTTC. Full variable domain (missing parts from reference TRBV18 and TRBJ2-5): NAGVMQNPRHLVRRRGQEARLRCSPMKGHSHVYWYRQLPEEGLKFMVYLQKENIIDESGMPKERFSAEFPKEGPSILRIQQVVRGDSAAYFCASSSSRGGETQYFGPGTRLLVL.

The V call is TRBV29-1, the J call TRBJ1-5; a weak D match, TRBD1 (5 bases). Trimming cost V 7 bases and J 3 bases, with 13 bases left between them. Germline CDR1 reads SQVTM; CDR2 reads ANQGSEA. The CDR3 runs 13 residues. CDR3 sequence: CSAKTGHNQPQHF. For the CDR3, the DNA is TGCAGCGCCAAAACGGGGCACAATCAGCCCCAGCATTTT.

This clonotype was found a few times. V gene TRBV6-1 combines with J gene TRBJ1-2; D gene ambiguous. This CDR3 is 16 amino acids long. Germline-derived CDR1 and CDR2 are MNHNS and SASEGT. Trimming removed 6 bases at V and 2 bases at J, with 19 bases between. The CDR3 loop is CASSPGLARPNYGYTF. DNA of the CDR3: TGTGCCAGCAGCCCAGGTTTAGCGAGACCAAACTATGGCTACACCTTC.

The V and J genes are TRBV6-5 and TRBJ2-5; TRBD2 is a possible D gene (5 bases). The V and J ends lost 1 base and 2 bases respectively, with 8 bases between them. Germline V gene data show CDR1 as MNHEY and CDR2 as SVGAGI. This CDR3 contains 14 residues. CDR3 coding DNA: TGTGCCAGCAGTTACTGGACGGGACAAGAGACCCAGTACTTC. It specifies CASSYWTGQETQYF.

This clonotype came up a few times. V is TRBV6-1 and J is TRBJ1-2, with a tentative D call TRBD1 (5 bases). The CDR3 totals 13 residues. CDR1 and CDR2 (germline): MNHNS, SASEGT. V dropped 11 bases and J dropped 5 bases, with 18 bases sitting between them. The CDR3 nucleotides read TGTGCCCTTTCGAACAGGCCGAAATATGGCTACACCTTC. It specifies CALSNRPKYGYTF.

The V gene is TRBV27, the J gene TRBJ2-5; D may match TRBD1 or TRBD2 (5 bases each). Trimming cost V 2 bases and J 2 bases, with 21 bases left between them. Germline V gene lookup returns CDR1 MNHEY and CDR2 SMNVEV (reference sequence). This CDR3 has 18 amino acids. CDR3 in amino acids: CASSLRVVGLAGQETQYF. The CDR3 DNA reads as TGTGCCAGCAGTTTAAGAGTGGTGGGGCTAGCAGGGCAAGAGACCCAGTACTTC.

The table lists this clonotype with a few counts. V and J are TRBV5-1 and TRBJ1-5; possibly TRBD1 for D (5 bases). The germline V and J ends were trimmed by 0 bases and 5 bases, with 15 bases remaining between them. There are 16 residues in the CDR3. Germline V gene lookup returns CDR1 SGHRS and CDR2 YFSETQ. The CDR3 DNA reads TGCGCCAGCAGCTTGGGGATTGGGGGAGGGTATCAGCCCCAGCATTTT. This translates into CASSLGIGGGYQPQHF.

This chain joins TRBV6-5 and TRBJ2-2, with TRBD2 matching 8 bases. Unmatched junction bases numbered 2, after V lost 3 bases and J lost 2 bases. CDR1 is MNHEY, CDR2 SVGAGI, per germline. The CDR3 covers 15 residues. The CDR3 sequence: CASSYSGVNTGELFF. CDR3 DNA sequence: TGTGCCAGCAGTTATAGCGGGGTAAACACCGGGGAGCTGTTTTTT.

As DNA, the CDR3 is TGTGCCAGCAGCTTCGACCTAAGGGGCGCGGGGGGGACTGAAGCTTTCTTT. Its translation is CASSFDLRGAGGTEAFF. V and J are TRBV5-5 and TRBJ1-1; maybe TRBD1 (5 bases). Trimming left V 2 bases short and J 5 bases short, with 22 bases between. The CDR3 is made up of 17 amino acids. The germline gives CDR1 SGHKS, CDR2 YYEKEE (reference sequence).